This TCR beta chain was recovered during a study of monozygotic twins with inflammatory bowel disease. The CDR3 is made up of 14 amino acids. Looked up from germline, CDR1 is SGHTA and CDR2 is FQGNSA. Study findings and constraints: A single strong IBD-associated signal or clonotype was not supported by the findings. Twin pairs that were concordant did not differ from discordant pairs in repertoire similarity, possibly from limited power.

To note about this clonotype: The antigen remains undetermined.

From the 5' RACE reads, TCRdb lists one entry per CDR3 protein and no DNA. Recorded for this sample: over 90,000 distinct CDR3 sequences. The TCR comes from a human donor with ulcerative colitis or Crohn's disease, or a healthy co-twin of an affected twin (not recorded which). The chain carries TRBV7-2 and TRBJ2-7; lacking DNA, the TRBD1 call made by TCRdb goes unchecked. Sequenced input: blood. The CDR3 here is CASSLAWAGVEQYF.